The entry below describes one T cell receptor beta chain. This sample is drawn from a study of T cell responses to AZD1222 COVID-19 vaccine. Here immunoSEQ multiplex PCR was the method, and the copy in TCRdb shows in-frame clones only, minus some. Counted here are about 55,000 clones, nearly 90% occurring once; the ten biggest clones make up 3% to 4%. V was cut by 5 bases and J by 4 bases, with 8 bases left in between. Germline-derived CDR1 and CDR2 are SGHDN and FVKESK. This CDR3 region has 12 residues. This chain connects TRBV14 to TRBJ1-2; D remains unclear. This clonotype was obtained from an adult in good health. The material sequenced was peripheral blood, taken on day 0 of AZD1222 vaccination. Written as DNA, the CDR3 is TGTGCCAGCAGCGAAGGACCCTATGGCTACACCTTC. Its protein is CASSEGPYGYTF.